The rows below give T cell receptor beta chains drawn from one sample of a study of CXCR3-negative and CXCR3-positive naive CD8 T cells. TCRdb re-called the 5' RACE reads, yielding one record per CDR3 amino acid sequence without DNA. Its table records around 56,000 distinct CDR3 sequences. Sequencing was carried out using naive CXCR3- CD8+ T cells from blood. These receptors were taken from a human donor in good health. Some clones in this sample may be carry-over from other donors' samples. Both conserved end residues are part of each CDR3. Size is stated for part of the rows, as once, few or many counts, or as a class when the clone is expanded.

TRBJ2-5,.,TRBV5-1,CASSYEAGGFSTQYF
TRBJ2-7,.,TRBV6-5,CASSQGAPPYEQYF
TRBJ2-3,.,TRBV4-3,CASSQRGLAGGLDTQYF
TRBJ2-7,.,TRBV6-1,CASSDGVAADIVYEQYF
TRBJ2-7,.,TRBV6-6,CASSYPDSYEQYF
TRBJ1-5,.,TRBV2,CASKGQVNQPQHF
TRBJ1-5,.,TRBV20-1,CSATDRGYQPQHF
TRBJ1-1,.,TRBV4-3,CASSQVTRGNTEAFF
TRBJ2-5,.,TRBV6-5,CASSLTPGQETQYF
TRBJ2-2,.,TRBV6-6,CASRAGPINTGELFF
TRBJ1-5,.,TRBV28,CASSFEDQPQHF
TRBJ2-1,.,TRBV29-1,CSLTGGGGYNEQFF
TRBJ2-3,.,TRBV29-1,CSVEGTGAIDTQYF
TRBJ1-1,.,TRBV4-2,CASSQEGQVFGLIKTEAFF
TRBJ1-2,.,TRBV3-1,CASSQDLRGDGYTF
TRBJ1-1,.,TRBV7-9,CAQTGDWGTEAFF
TRBJ2-5,.,TRBV28,CASRRPNSGTGYQETQYF
TRBJ1-1,.,TRBV21-1,CASSNLGGCTEAFF
TRBJ2-3,.,TRBV12-3/TRBV12-4,CASSFLIQDTQYF
TRBJ1-2,.,TRBV7-9,CASSPGAGDGYTF
TRBJ1-5,.,TRBV7-9,CASSQGVQPQHF
TRBJ2-1,medium-sized,TRBV6-2/TRBV6-3,CASSLHNEQFF
TRBJ2-3,.,TRBV29-1,CSVEDPLEARPFTDTQYF
TRBJ2-5,.,TRBV11-3,CASRTGGIGETQYF
TRBJ2-3,.,TRBV29-1,CSVHRTDTQYF
TRBJ2-7,.,TRBV5-1,CASSALGQLTYEQYF
TRBJ2-1,.,TRBV28,CASSLRVYNEQFF
TRBJ2-7,.,TRBV4-3,CASSQVRQSYEQYF
TRBJ2-2,.,TRBV7-8,CASPQENRQLAGTGELFF
TRBJ2-1,.,TRBV6-5,CASSYSPSDEQFF
TRBJ2-5,.,TRBV28,CASRLRGLETQYF
TRBJ2-7,.,TRBV29-1,CSVAGGSYEQYF
TRBJ2-1,.,TRBV29-1,CSVDPPYNEQFF
TRBJ1-1,.,TRBV29-1,CSVLSPHRGTEAFF
TRBJ1-1,.,TRBV20-1,CSARDSVNTEAFF
TRBJ1-1,.,TRBV7-8,CASSLSIGAVGPEAFF
TRBJ2-7,.,TRBV7-2,CASSRITSGTYEQYF
TRBJ2-7,.,TRBV7-9,CASSPGQSYEQYF
TRBJ2-1,.,TRBV27,CASAPRGTTNEQFF
TRBJ1-5,.,TRBV7-2,CASSLQNVAPEIDNQPQHF
TRBJ2-7,.,TRBV7-9,CASRSEENYEQYF
TRBJ2-5,.,TRBV29-1,CSVDSGSETQYF
TRBJ2-7,.,TRBV4-2,CASSQEGQYSYEQYF
TRBJ1-5,.,TRBV29-1,CSVVVDNNQPQHF
TRBJ2-5,.,TRBV12-3/TRBV12-4,CASSTPDPQETQYF
TRBJ2-7,.,TRBV4-3,CASSQDRQAAYEQYF
TRBJ2-1,.,TRBV10-3,CAIKPTSGGAPSYNEQFF
TRBJ1-2,.,TRBV7-6,CASSASTGAGYGYTF
TRBJ2-7,.,TRBV20-1,CSARDFEGTSYEQYF
TRBJ2-2,.,TRBV5-1,CASSLSGGAYTGELFF
TRBJ2-7,.,TRBV20-1,CSAGGQFSYEQYF
TRBJ2-1,.,TRBV20-1,CSARKIRERSYNEQFF
TRBJ2-2,.,TRBV2,CASSENGGELFF
TRBJ2-7,.,TRBV29-1,CSATDSDSYEQYF
TRBJ2-7,.,TRBV7-9,CASSLAVDYSYEQYF
TRBJ2-2,.,TRBV5-1,CASSSQREGFTGELFF
TRBJ2-1,.,TRBV12-3/TRBV12-4,CASSSNHEQFF
TRBJ1-2,.,TRBV3-1,CASSQGLSRELLYGYTF